These T cell receptor beta chains were read from a single sample in a study of cytomegalovirus exposure and HLA in healthy donors. Assay used: immunoSEQ multiplex PCR; TCRdb lists only in-frame clones, some missing. Here the sample spans 150,000 to 200,000 clones, 65% to 80% being singletons. The sample taken for sequencing was PBMCs. All receptors come from a woman aged 25 to 39 in good health and CMV-seronegative. CDR3s include the opening cysteine and the closing phenylalanine or tryptophan. The order of the fields is V gene, clone size, J gene, D gene, CDR3 DNA, CDR3 protein. The D gene is left open where the match is weak. Size values are once, few and many counts, or a class for expanded clones, and some rows have none.

TRBV6-6	.	TRBJ2-1	TRBD2	TGTGCCAGCAGTCAGCGGGACCATAAGCTCTTC	CASSQRDHKLF
TRBV7-2	.	TRBJ2-7	.	TGTGCCAGCCGTTCAGGGGCCTACGAGCAGTACTTC	CASRSGAYEQYF
TRBV5-4	once	TRBJ2-7	TRBD1	TGTGCCAGCAGCTTAGAGGGCCGACAGGGAATCTACGAGCAGTACTTC	CASSLEGRQGIYEQYF
TRBV5-4	.	TRBJ1-2	TRBD1	TGTGCCAGCAGCTCAAGACAGGGGGCCAATAACGGCTACACCTTC	CASSSRQGANNGYTF
TRBV4-2	.	TRBJ1-2	.	TGTGCCAGCAGCCAAGATTTAGGTGGGCCCTATGGCTACCCCTTC	CASSQDLGGPYGYPF
TRBV30	.	TRBJ2-3	TRBD1	TGTGCCTGGAGCGGACAGGGGAGTAGGACAGATACGCAGTATTTT	CAWSGQGSRTDTQYF
TRBV9	.	TRBJ2-3	TRBD2	TGTGCCAGCAGCGTAGGAGGGAGGGCAACAGATACGCAGTATTTT	CASSVGGRATDTQYF
TRBV9	once	TRBJ2-2	TRBD2	TGTGCCAGCAGCGTACGGAGCGGGGGTAGGGAGCTGTTTTTT	CASSVRSGGRELFF
TRBV21-1	.	TRBJ1-2	.	TGTGCCAGCAGCAACGCGGACAGGAGACCTAACTATGGCTACACCTTC	CASSNADRRPNYGYTF
TRBV13	.	TRBJ2-3	TRBD1	TGTGCCAGCAGCTTAGCCAGGACAGGGAACCCTAGCACAGATACGCAGTATTTT	CASSLARTGNPSTDTQYF
TRBV28	few	TRBJ1-2	TRBD1	TGTGCCAGCAGTTCCCCTGGACAGGCCTACAACTATGGCTACACCTTC	CASSSPGQAYNYGYTF
TRBV25-1	.	TRBJ2-1	TRBD1	TGTGCCAGCAGTGACGGGACAGGCCACAATGAGCAGTTCTTC	CASSDGTGHNEQFF
TRBV6-4	few	TRBJ2-1	TRBD2	TGTGCCAGCAGTCTTTCCCCGGGACTAGGGATTTACAATGAGCAGTTCTTC	CASSLSPGLGIYNEQFF
TRBV5-1	.	TRBJ2-2	TRBD1	TGCGCCAGCAGCTTGGACAGGGGAATCGGGGAGCTGTTTTTT	CASSLDRGIGELFF
TRBV5-1	.	TRBJ1-3	.	TGCGCCAGCAGCTTGGGACGGGGCTCTGGAAACACCATATATTTT	CASSLGRGSGNTIYF
TRBV4-1	.	TRBJ2-2	.	TGCGCCAGCAGCCACCCTGGGGCCCCCGGGGAGCTGTTTTTT	CASSHPGAPGELFF
TRBV6-5	few	TRBJ1-1	.	TGTGCCAGCAGTTACTTGAGGCAGGGTCGTAAAACTGAAGCTTTCTTT	CASSYLRQGRKTEAFF
TRBV9	few	TRBJ2-2	.	TGTGCCAGCAGCGTTGTAGCCGGGGAGCTGTTTTTT	CASSVVAGELFF
TRBV29-1	.	TRBJ2-1	.	TGCAGCGTTGCGTGGGGGCGCTTCTACAATGAGCAGTTCTTC	CSVAWGRFYNEQFF
TRBV7-9	.	TRBJ2-7	TRBD1	TGTGCCAGCAGCTCCGGAACCCCCGGGACAGGGGGTCGCGAGCAGTACTTC	CASSSGTPGTGGREQYF
TRBV7-9	.	TRBJ1-1	.	TGTGCCAGCAGCTTCGGTGCGGCGGACACTGAAGCTTTCTTT	CASSFGAADTEAFF
TRBV19	.	TRBJ1-4	TRBD1	TGTGCCAGTAGGGATATCCGGGGACAGGGGAACGAAAAACTGTTTTTT	CASRDIRGQGNEKLFF
TRBV7-3	.	TRBJ2-1	.	TGTGCCAGCAGCCGAGGACAGCACAATGAGCAGTTCTTC	CASSRGQHNEQFF
TRBV5-4	.	TRBJ1-1	.	TGTGCCAGCAGCTTGCCCATGCCAGGGGTGAACACTGAAGCTTTCTTT	CASSLPMPGVNTEAFF
TRBV7-8	.	TRBJ1-5	TRBD1	TGTGCCAGCAGCTTAGTGGGGCAGGGGGCCAATCAGCCCCAGCATTTT	CASSLVGQGANQPQHF
TRBV5-1	.	TRBJ2-1	TRBD2	TGCGCCAGCAGCGCCGGGACTAGCGACAATGAGCAGTTCTTC	CASSAGTSDNEQFF
TRBV7-2	.	TRBJ1-2	.	TGTGCCAGCAGCTTAGATATGGGGAGACATCGGGGCTACACCTTC	CASSLDMGRHRGYTF
TRBV6-5	.	TRBJ2-5	.	TGTGCCAGCAGCCACCCCGGGGAGACCCAGTACTTC	CASSHPGETQYF
TRBV20-1	.	TRBJ2-4	.	TGCAGTGCATCGGCCCGGGATAGACAGTACTTC	CSASARDRQYF
TRBV27	.	TRBJ2-7	.	TGTGCCAGCAGTTTCTTCTCACCCCCCCTATCCTACGAGCAGTACTTC	CASSFFSPPLSYEQYF
TRBV19	.	TRBJ2-5	.	TGTGCCAGTAGTGCCGGGACAATCCAAGAGACCCAGTACTTC	CASSAGTIQETQYF
TRBV19	.	TRBJ1-2	.	TGTGCCAGTAGTATAGAAGACCAGGACTATGGCTACACCTTC	CASSIEDQDYGYTF
TRBV5-5	.	TRBJ1-2	.	TGTGCCAGCAGCTTATCTGGGCCCATCTATGGCTACACCTTC	CASSLSGPIYGYTF
TRBV5-1	.	TRBJ2-3	TRBD2	TGCGCCAGCAGCTTGGGACTAGCAACAGATACGCAGTATTTT	CASSLGLATDTQYF
TRBV9	.	TRBJ2-5	TRBD2	TGTGCCAGCAGCGCCGAGGCGGGGGTTCAAGAGACCCAGTACTTC	CASSAEAGVQETQYF
TRBV4-1	once	TRBJ1-2	TRBD1	TGCGCCAGCAGGGACCGGGACAGGGGCATCTATGGCTACACCTTC	CASRDRDRGIYGYTF
TRBV7-3	few	TRBJ2-6	TRBD1	TGTGCCAGCAGCTTATTAGGACAGGGGAAGTCTGGGGCCAACGTCCTGACTTTC	CASSLLGQGKSGANVLTF
TRBV30	.	TRBJ1-5	.	TGTGCCTGGGGTGGACCGGGGAGCAATCAGCCCCAGCATTTT	CAWGGPGSNQPQHF
TRBV4-3	.	TRBJ1-2	.	TGCGCCAGCAGCCCAGCGGCAGGGGAGTTCTATGGCTACACCTTC	CASSPAAGEFYGYTF
TRBV1	.	TRBJ2-2	.	TGCACCAGCAGCCAGGGAGACGGGAGTGCACGGGAGCTGTTTTTT	CTSSQGDGSARELFF
TRBV7-9	.	TRBJ1-1	TRBD1	TGTTCCAGCAGCCGGACAGGCCCCGAAGCTTTCTTT	CSSSRTGPEAFF
TRBV5-1	.	TRBJ1-1	.	TGCGCCAGCAGCTTGGGTTGGGGGGGTTTGTTGCCGAACACTGAAGCTTTCTTT	CASSLGWGGLLPNTEAFF
TRBV7-2	.	TRBJ1-1	.	TGTGCCAGCAGGAGTGGGAGAAACACTGAAGCTTTCTTT	CASRSGRNTEAFF
TRBV25-1	few	TRBJ2-7	.	TGTGCCAGCAGCCCTACGGGACTCTACGAGCAGTACTTC	CASSPTGLYEQYF
TRBV19	.	TRBJ1-1	.	TGTGCCAGTAGTATAGACACATTGAGGTACACTGAAGCTTTCTTT	CASSIDTLRYTEAFF
TRBV5-4	few	TRBJ2-7	.	TGTGCCAGCAGCCCTCGGACCACAGGCATCTACGAGCAGTACTTC	CASSPRTTGIYEQYF
TRBV10-3	once	TRBJ2-7	.	TGTGCCATCAGTGAAAGAAATTGGCAGACCTACGAGCAGTACTTC	CAISERNWQTYEQYF
TRBV7-8	.	TRBJ2-5	TRBD2	TGTGCCAGCAGCTACTACCTTCCAGGGACTAGAGGAGAGACCCAGTACTTC	CASSYYLPGTRGETQYF
TRBV5-6	.	TRBJ1-2	TRBD1	TGTGCCAGCAGCCCGGGGACAGGCCGACAGTATGGCTACACCTTC	CASSPGTGRQYGYTF
TRBV7-8	.	TRBJ2-7	TRBD2	TGTGCCAGCAGCTTATCAGTACTAGCGGGGGGACTCGAGCAGTACTTC	CASSLSVLAGGLEQYF
TRBV2	.	TRBJ1-2	TRBD1	TGTGCCAGCAGTTCCACAGGGGACTATGGCTACACCTTC	CASSSTGDYGYTF
TRBV19	.	TRBJ2-7	.	TGTGCCAGTAGTATTAGGCGGGGGCTGGAGCAGTACTTC	CASSIRRGLEQYF
TRBV7-9	once	TRBJ2-1	.	TGTGCCAGCAGCTTATTGGGTGGAGCGTCGGCAGATGAGCAGTTCTTC	CASSLLGGASADEQFF